This T cell receptor (beta chain) was sequenced in a study of shared clonotypes between healthy human individuals. On the study more broadly: Each donor contributed plates that comprised three CD4 naive, three CD4 memory, two CD8 naive and one CD8 memory. Study outcomes and limitations: Sorted-subset sequencing was shown by rarefaction to be incomplete despite large depth. It was anticipated that sequencing depth would influence how many clonotypes donors shared.

In regard to this clone: Its target is not known.

The germline V gene encodes CDR1 MGHRA and CDR2 YSYEKL. The V end was cut by 0 bases, the J end by 7 bases, with 12 bases between. This CDR3 has 15 residues. Methods used by the authors: ImmunoSEQ only sent back junction sequences with no quality scores, so filtering was done differently. Libraries were prepared by immunoSEQ multiplex PCR; TCRdb keeps only in-frame clonotypes and omits some of them. The V and J calls and the clone size are those of that table, but D and trimming were determined from the DNA. Altogether about 1.5 million clones are present, 95% to 99% being singletons, with the ten largest covering roughly 0.4%.

This clonotype was obtained from a man under 40 in good health. This chain joins TRBV4-1 and TRBJ1-4, with D maybe TRBD1 (5 bases). The sample consisted of naive CD4+ T cells sorted from blood. The sample's subset: CD45RA+ positively selected. CDR3 region: CASSQDWGFTEKLFF. The CDR3 coding sequence is TGCGCCAGCAGCCAAGATTGGGGGTTTACTGAAAAACTGTTTTTT.